This entry lists 26 T cell receptor beta chains sequenced from one sample in a study of identical twins. TCRdb reprocessed the 5' RACE reads via MiXCR and lists one record per CDR3 protein. The sample gives around 1.7 million distinct CDR3 sequences, less than 40% of which show up once; around 0.25% is in the top ten. The sample taken for sequencing was cord blood. These receptor sequences come from a newborn girl in good health.

V gene TRBV21-1 combines with J gene TRBJ2-1; the table's TRBD2 call for D was not verified on the DNA. TRBV21-1 has pseudogene status. The CDR3 spans 16 residues. CDR3 loop: CASSKARRDAYNEQFF. Here the CDR3 DNA reads TGTGCCAGCAGCAAAGCGCGGAGGGACGCCTACAATGAGCAGTTCTTC.

About this clonotype: This may arise from a read error, as a much more abundant clone is one base away. The genes are TRBV27 and TRBJ1-5, with TRBD1 matching over 7 bases. V shed 3 bases, J shed 3 bases, and the junction held 2 bases outside the gene matches. In germline, CDR1 is MNHEY, CDR2 SMNVEV (reference sequence). The CDR3 loop spans 14 amino acids. CDR3 residues: CASSLDRINQPQHF. The CDR3 region has the DNA TGTGCCAGCAGTTTGGACAGGATCAATCAGCCCCAGCATTTT.

The genes are TRBV6-5 and TRBJ2-7; possibly TRBD2 for D (6 bases). V shed 0 bases and J shed 1 base, with 13 bases lying between them. Germline CDR1 and CDR2: MNHEY and SVGAGI. This CDR3 has 16 residues. DNA for the CDR3: TGTGCCAGCAGTTACTCCGCGACTAGAGTTTCCTACGAGCAGTACTTC. Translation: CASSYSATRVSYEQYF.

The V call is TRBV30, the J call TRBJ1-1; no definite D call. The CDR3 covers 13 residues. The germline gives CDR1 GTSNPN, CDR2 SVGIG (reference sequence). Trimming left V 4 bases short and J 0 bases short, with 9 bases between. The CDR3, as DNA: TGTGCCTGGACTCTAAGCCTGAACACTGAAGCTTTCTTT. It encodes CAWTLSLNTEAFF. The whole variable domain, filled in from reference TRBV30 and TRBJ1-1, reads SQTIHQWPATLVQPVGSPLSLECTVEGTSNPNLYWYRQAAGRGLQLLFYSVGIGQISSEVPQNLSASRPQDRQFILSSKKLLLSDSGFYLCAWTLSLNTEAFFGQGTRLTVV.

This clonotype was observed a few times. CDR3 bases: TGCAGTGACAAGGGAACGAGCTCCTACGAGCAGTACTTC. It codes for CSDKGTSSYEQYF. The chain is built from TRBV20-1 and TRBJ2-7, with unresolved D. Trimming shortened V by 7 bases and J by 0 bases, and 13 bases separated the two germline ends. The CDR3 spans 13 residues. Germline V CDR1 and CDR2: DFQATT, SNEGSKA (reference sequence).

V and J are TRBV6-6 and TRBJ2-3; the D gene could be TRBD1 or TRBD2 (6 bases each). This CDR3 is 14 amino acids long. The ends were cut back, 2 bases at V and 6 bases at J, with 12 bases in the middle. CDR1 and CDR2 (germline): MNHNY, SVGAGI (reference sequence). The chain's CDR3 is CASSYGGPSDTQYF. CDR3 coding DNA: TGTGCCAGCAGTTACGGGGGGCCGAGTGATACGCAGTATTTT.

This chain joins TRBV10-3 and TRBJ2-1; D possibly corresponds to TRBD2 (7 bases). The CDR3 consists of 15 residues. Trimming pared 7 bases from V and 3 bases from J, leaving 16 bases between. Germline CDR1 is ENHRY and CDR2 is SYGVKD. CDR3 DNA: TGTGCCATCACCGGGCGGGGGCCCTACTACAATGAGCAGTTCTTC. Amino acids: CAITGRGPYYNEQFF.

This clonotype was observed a handful of times. V gene TRBV15 combines with J gene TRBJ1-1; D call uncertain. Trimming pared 2 bases from V and 1 base from J, leaving 8 bases between. The CDR3 runs 14 residues. The germline CDR1 and CDR2 sequences are LNHNV and YYDKDF (reference sequence). The CDR3 nucleotides read TGTGCCACCAGCAGAAATACAGCGAACACTGAAGCTTTCTTT. Its translation: CATSRNTANTEAFF.

The chain is built from TRBV29-1 and TRBJ2-1; D gene unclear. This CDR3 has 14 amino acids. With 6 bases removed from V and 0 bases from J, the gap between germline ends came to 12 bases. CDR1 is SQVTM, CDR2 ANQGSEA, per germline. The DNA of the CDR3 is TGCAGCGTGACCCGGTTAAGCTCCTACAATGAGCAGTTCTTC. Translating gives CSVTRLSSYNEQFF.

The chain carries TRBV15 and TRBJ2-1; 8 positions agree with TRBD2. Per the germline V gene, CDR1 is LNHNV and CDR2 is YYDKDF (reference sequence). V lost 0 bases and J lost 0; bases outside the gene matches: 13. The CDR3 is 20 residues long. Here the CDR3 reads CATSRDLLAGFHFSYNEQFF. The CDR3 DNA reads as TGTGCCACCAGCAGAGATCTATTAGCGGGGTTCCACTTCTCCTACAATGAGCAGTTCTTC.

Many counts were recorded for this clonotype. One end of the junction varies from germline; a read error may be responsible. This rearrangement joins TRBV5-1 to TRBJ2-3; 8 nucleotides align to TRBD2. Germline assignment: CDR1 SGHRS and CDR2 YFSETQ. The CDR3 consists of 14 residues. CDR3 amino acids: CASNPSGSTDTQYF. Here the CDR3 DNA reads TGTGCCAGCAACCCTAGCGGGAGCACAGATACGCAGTATTTT.

This chain joins TRBV13 and TRBJ2-7; the D gene is possibly TRBD2 (5 bases). Germline V gene sequence: CDR1 PRHDT, CDR2 FYEKMQ (reference sequence). The CDR3 runs to 15 residues. V shed 2 bases and J shed 0 bases, with 11 bases lying between them. Here the CDR3 reads CASSLNSGPSYEQYF. The CDR3 region has the DNA TGTGCCAGCAGCTTAAACAGCGGACCCTCCTACGAGCAGTACTTC.

The CDR3 protein is CASSLEQGETQFF. The CDR3, as DNA: TGCGCCAGCAGCTTGGAACAGGGAGAGACCCAGTTCTTC. The rearrangement links TRBV5-1 to TRBJ2-1; a possible D gene is TRBD1 (6 bases). Looked up from germline, CDR1 is SGHRS and CDR2 is YFSETQ. The V and J ends lost 0 bases and 13 bases respectively, with 14 bases between them. This CDR3 has 13 amino acids.

In this sample, this clonotype turned up once. The rearrangement joins TRBV28 to TRBJ2-3, with TRBD2 matching 12 bases. The junction had 7 bases not matched to a gene; V was cut back by 5 bases and J by 4 bases. The CDR3 totals 16 residues. Germline loops: CDR1 MDHEN, CDR2 SYDVKM. The CDR3 loop is CASSSGLAGWPDTQYF. Written as DNA, the CDR3 is TGTGCCAGCAGTAGCGGACTAGCGGGGTGGCCAGATACGCAGTATTTT.

As for this clonotype: Since a much larger clone is just one base distant, this may be a read error. The genes are TRBV4-2 and TRBJ2-1; 11 bases line up with TRBD2. The CDR3 is 17 amino acids. Germline V gene data show CDR1 as LGHNA and CDR2 as YNFKEQ. Losses at the gene ends were 0 bases for V and 4 bases for J; bases not matched to a gene: 5. CDR3: CASSQDSPSGRYNEQFF. The CDR3 DNA sequence: TGTGCCAGCAGCCAAGATAGTCCTAGCGGGAGGTACAATGAGCAGTTCTTC.

Remarks on this clonotype: One junction end does not reproduce the germline sequence, and a read error may be involved. CDR3 loop: CASSQDRAAYGCTF. Written as DNA, the CDR3 is TGTGCCAGCAGCCAAGACAGGGCCGCCTATGGCTGCACCTTC. The V and J genes are TRBV27 and TRBJ1-2; TRBD1 matches 7 bases. CDR1 and CDR2 from the germline V gene are MNHEY and SMNVEV (reference sequence). The length of the CDR3 is 14 residues.

This clonotype turned up a few times. The chain links TRBV2 to TRBJ2-3, with 9 bases identical to TRBD2. CDR3 length: 15 residues. The V and J ends lost 6 bases and 0 bases, in that order; junction bases with no gene match: 4. The germline CDR1 and CDR2 sequences are SNHLY and FYNNEI. This CDR3 reads CASRPTSGSTDTQYF. The CDR3, as DNA: TGTGCCAGCAGACCCACTAGCGGGAGCACAGATACGCAGTATTTT.

V and J are TRBV10-3 and TRBJ2-5; the match to TRBD1 covers 10 bases. V gave up 5 bases and J gave up 11 bases; unmatched junction bases: 14. The CDR3 is 15 residues long. The germline gives CDR1 ENHRY, CDR2 SYGVKD. The CDR3 DNA reads TGTGCCATCAGTCCCCGGGACAGGGGATACAATGAGCAGTACTTC. Residues: CAISPRDRGYNEQYF.

Details on this clonotype: A much larger clone lies a single base off, so this may be a read error. This chain links TRBV28 with TRBJ2-7; weak D call: TRBD2 (6 bases). CDR3 length: 11 amino acids. The germline CDR1 and CDR2 sequences are MDHEN and SYDVKM. V was trimmed by 4 bases and J by 7 bases, leaving 8 bases between them. The CDR3 loop is CASSWGEEQYF. CDR3 DNA sequence: TGTGCCAGCAGTTGGGGGGAGGAGCAGTACTTC.

The chain carries TRBV20-1 and TRBJ2-2; D unresolved. The germline V gene has CDR1 DFQATT and CDR2 SNEGSKA (reference sequence). V was clipped by 1 base and J by 6 bases, with 9 bases between them. The CDR3 is 13 residues long. DNA for the CDR3: TGCAGTGCTAGAGGGAGCCCAGCCGGGGAGCTGTTTTTT. Translated, it gives CSARGSPAGELFF.

The V call is TRBV7-2, the J call TRBJ2-1; D is perhaps TRBD2 (6 bases). Germline-derived CDR1 and CDR2 are SGHTA and FQGNSA. V gave up 5 bases and J gave up 6 bases, with 17 bases separating them. CDR3 length: 15 amino acids. CDR3 sequence reads: CASSPDYRRTNEQFF. Here the CDR3 DNA reads TGTGCCAGCAGCCCGGACTATCGCCGGACCAATGAGCAGTTCTTC.

This clonotype was counted many times. The chain is built from TRBV20-1 and TRBJ2-3; no definite D call. In germline, CDR1 is DFQATT, CDR2 SNEGSKA (reference sequence). V was pared by 2 bases and J by 4 bases, with 4 bases between. The CDR3 has 11 amino acids. DNA for the CDR3: TGCAGTGCTAGATGGGCAGATACGCAGTATTTT. It encodes CSARWADTQYF.

This chain connects TRBV10-1 to TRBJ2-3; TRBD2 might be the D (7 bases). Germline CDR1 reads WNHNN; CDR2 reads SYGVQD (reference sequence). The CDR3 loop spans 18 amino acids. V gave up 5 bases and J gave up 2 bases, with 23 bases separating them. The CDR3 region is CASSPGEGPGIDTDTQYF. CDR3 bases: TGCGCCAGCAGTCCAGGGGAGGGCCCGGGAATAGACACAGATACGCAGTATTTT.

This clonotype was observed a few times. The rearrangement links TRBV2 to TRBJ2-4, with D possibly matching TRBD2 (7 bases). CDR1 and CDR2 from the germline V gene are SNHLY and FYNNEI. Trimming stripped 8 bases from V and 6 bases from J, with 17 bases between. The CDR3 runs to 14 residues. CDR3 sequence: CASQQGRGGNIQYF. The DNA for the CDR3 is TGTGCCAGCCAACAGGGAAGGGGGGGAAACATTCAGTACTTC.

This clonotype was counted a few times. The chain employs TRBV20-1 and TRBJ2-3, with 7 bases identical to TRBD2. Unmatched junction bases numbered 12, after V lost 5 bases and J lost 7 bases. Germline V lookup: CDR1 DFQATT, CDR2 SNEGSKA (reference sequence). The CDR3 runs 14 residues. The CDR3 coding sequence is TGCAGTGCTGGGATTAGTAGGGGAGGGTATACGCAGTATTTT. It yields the protein CSAGISRGGYTQYF.

The chain carries TRBV6-6 and TRBJ2-3, with D perhaps assigned TRBD1 or TRBD2 (7 bases each). The CDR3 totals 17 residues. The germline CDR1 and CDR2 sequences are MNHNY and SVGAGI (reference sequence). Deletions cut 0 bases from V and 2 bases from J, with 15 bases between. Here the CDR3 reads CASSYSFPGGDTDTQYF. DNA for the CDR3: TGTGCCAGCAGTTACTCGTTCCCAGGGGGGGACACAGATACGCAGTATTTT.